The source of this T cell receptor (beta chain) is a study of blood T cell repertoires in COVID-19. On this clone: Mismatch with germline at one junction end may stem from a read error.

In the authors' methods: Counts of nucleated cells, estimated from reference gene primer amplification, were obtained. Only in-frame clones appear in the TCRdb table, and some are missing; sequencing was by immunoSEQ multiplex PCR. The DNA gave D and trimming, while V, J and clone size come from that table. Among roughly 290,000 clones, roughly 84% were seen once, and the ten largest hold about 0.9%. CDR3 length: 16 residues. The germline CDR1 and CDR2 sequences are SSHAT and FNYEAQ (reference sequence). The chain carries TRBV7-7 and TRBJ1-3; D remains unclear. Sequencing was carried out using peripheral blood. The sequence derives from a human donor with COVID-19, enrolled during active disease. The donor label of this sample is uncertain. The CDR3 protein is CASSPSSPDAGNTIYF. As DNA, the CDR3 is TGTGCTAGCAGCCCTAGCTCCCCCGACGCTGGAAACACCATATATTTT.